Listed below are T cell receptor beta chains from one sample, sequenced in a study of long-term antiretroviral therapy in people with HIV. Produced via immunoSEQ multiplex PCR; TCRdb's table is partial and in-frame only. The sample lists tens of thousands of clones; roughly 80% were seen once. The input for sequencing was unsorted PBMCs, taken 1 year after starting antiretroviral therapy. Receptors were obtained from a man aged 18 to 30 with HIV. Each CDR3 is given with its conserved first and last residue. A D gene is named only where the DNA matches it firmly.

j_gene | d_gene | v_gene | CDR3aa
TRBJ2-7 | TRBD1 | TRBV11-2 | CASSFRTGSDEQYF
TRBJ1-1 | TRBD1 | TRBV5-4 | CASSAPGQGNTEAFF
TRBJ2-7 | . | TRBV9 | CASSVGGRGNEQYF
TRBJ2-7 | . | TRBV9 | CASSGGGGQEGYEQYF
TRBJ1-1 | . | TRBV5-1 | CASSLVGGRNTEAFF
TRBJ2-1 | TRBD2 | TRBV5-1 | CASSLGGGRGEQFF
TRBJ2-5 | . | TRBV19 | CASSPRGLPQETQYF
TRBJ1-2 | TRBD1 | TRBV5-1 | CASSLGRTGWSYGYTF
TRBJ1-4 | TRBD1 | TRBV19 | CASKGGGQGHEKLFF
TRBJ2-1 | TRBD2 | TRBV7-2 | CASSLVAGAGHNEQFF
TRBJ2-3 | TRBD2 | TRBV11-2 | CASSGLAGGPLSTDTQYF
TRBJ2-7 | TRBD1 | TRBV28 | CASSLLQGTPYEQYF
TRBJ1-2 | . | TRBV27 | CASSSRGGAGYGYTF
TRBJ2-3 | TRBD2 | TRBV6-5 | CASSYSGGDTQYF
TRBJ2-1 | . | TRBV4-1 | CASSQVRGGGEQFF
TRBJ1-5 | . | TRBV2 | CASSEGSNLDIPGFNQPQHF
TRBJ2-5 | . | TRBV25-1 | CASLFYGTQYF
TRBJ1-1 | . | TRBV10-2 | CASSEGGTEAFF
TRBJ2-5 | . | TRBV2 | CASSERPAKETQYF
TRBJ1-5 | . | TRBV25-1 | CASSEEENQPQHF
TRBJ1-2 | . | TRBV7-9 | CASSSPGVHYGYTF
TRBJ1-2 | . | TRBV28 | CASSPGALAGGHYGYTF
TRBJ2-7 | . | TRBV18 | CASSHIVNEQYF
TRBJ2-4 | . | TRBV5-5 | CASSFGGGLDKNIQYF
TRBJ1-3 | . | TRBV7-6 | CASSLASGSSGNTIYF
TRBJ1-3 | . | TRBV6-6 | CASRRYSTIYF
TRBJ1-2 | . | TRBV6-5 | CASTPGRGLGYTF
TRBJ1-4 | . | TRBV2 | CASSDGRGILFF
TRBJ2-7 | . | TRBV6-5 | CASSQTSYEQYF
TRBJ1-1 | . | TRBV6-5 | CASSVEGNTEAFF
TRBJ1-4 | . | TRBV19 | CASSIGAREKLFF
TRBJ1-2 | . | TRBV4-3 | CASSQETGAAKNYGYTF
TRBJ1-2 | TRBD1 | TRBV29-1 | CSVGRTTGGEGYTF
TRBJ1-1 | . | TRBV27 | CASSSGSTEAFF
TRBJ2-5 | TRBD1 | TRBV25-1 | CASSVQGIQETQYF
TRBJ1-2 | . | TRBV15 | CATSTTVNYGYTF
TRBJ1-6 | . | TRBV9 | CASSVGSLLDSPLHF
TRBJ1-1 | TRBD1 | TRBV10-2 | CASRLTGEGNTEAFF
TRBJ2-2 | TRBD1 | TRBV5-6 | CASGFGTAGELFF
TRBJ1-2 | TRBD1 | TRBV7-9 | CASTSRKGAYYGYTF
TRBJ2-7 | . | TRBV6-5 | CASKGGYDEQYF
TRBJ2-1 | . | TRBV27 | CASSKPNYNEQFF
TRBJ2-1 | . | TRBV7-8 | CASSLSVGLPYNEQFF
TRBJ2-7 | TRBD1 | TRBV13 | CASSLQTGNDHEQYF
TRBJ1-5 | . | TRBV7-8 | CASRPETGINQPQHF
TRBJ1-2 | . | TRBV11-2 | CASSPGRTLGYTF
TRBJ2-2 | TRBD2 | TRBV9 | CASRANLGLAGREAGELFF
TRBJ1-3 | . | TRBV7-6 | CASSASGSGNTIYF
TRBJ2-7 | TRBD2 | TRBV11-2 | CASSPSGGFSYEQYF
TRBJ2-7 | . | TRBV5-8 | CASSFLGADEQYF
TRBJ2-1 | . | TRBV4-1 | CASSQGQYNEQFF
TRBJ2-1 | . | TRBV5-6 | CASSGTGTMVEQFF